The next 13 T cell receptor beta chains were all read from a single sample in a study of control samples from healthy donors and cancer patients. TCRdb keeps only in-frame clones here, not all; method: immunoSEQ multiplex PCR. Of some 120,000 clones in the sample, roughly 94% were seen once. Sequencing was performed on blood. These TCRs come from a man aged 25-45 years in good health.

CDR3 coding DNA: TGTGCCAGCTTCAAGCCCCAGGGGCCGGGCAATCAGCCCCAGCATTTT. Its translation: CASFKPQGPGNQPQHF. The chain uses TRBV7-9 and TRBJ1-5; tentative D call: TRBD1 (6 bases). Germline CDR1 is SEHNR and CDR2 is FQNEAQ (reference sequence). The CDR3 length is 16 residues. The ends were cut back, 8 bases at V and 2 bases at J, with 19 bases in the middle.

The CDR3 region has the DNA TGTGCCAGCAGAGGCACAGGGGGCAATCAGCCCCAGCATTTT. Translating it yields CASRGTGGNQPQHF. V gene TRBV2 combines with J gene TRBJ1-5, with 7 bases that match TRBD1. Germline lookup yields CDR1 SNHLY and CDR2 FYNNEI. The J segment lost 2 bases and the V segment lost 6 bases, leaving 4 bases of the junction unmatched. The CDR3 consists of 14 residues.

To note about this clone: The same CDR3 arises from other DNA sequences in this sample as well. This rearrangement joins TRBV19 to TRBJ1-5; D may be TRBD1 (5 bases). Germline V gene sequence: CDR1 LNHDA, CDR2 SQIVND (reference sequence). V was shortened by 1 base and J by 1 base, with 5 bases between the two germline ends. This CDR3 region has 14 residues. For the CDR3, the DNA is TGTGCCAGTAGTATAGGGGGGAGCAATCAGCCCCAGCATTTT. This encodes CASSIGGSNQPQHF.

The chain combines TRBV18 with TRBJ2-1; TRBD2 matches at 7 bases. The ends lost 3 bases at V and 0 bases at J; junction bases unmatched: 2. CDR3 length: 15 residues. The germline gives CDR1 KGHSH, CDR2 LQKENI. CDR3 amino acids: CASSPWGGSYNEQFF. The CDR3 DNA reads TGTGCCAGCTCACCGTGGGGGGGCTCCTACAATGAGCAGTTCTTC.

The rearrangement links TRBV5-1 to TRBJ2-5; 8 bases line up with TRBD1. With V trimmed by 4 bases and J by 5 bases, 7 bases remained unmatched. The germline V gene has CDR1 SGHRS and CDR2 YFSETQ. The CDR3 contains 14 residues. CDR3 in DNA: TGCGCCAGCAGCCTCCTGACAGGGGACGAGACCCAGTACTTC. It encodes CASSLLTGDETQYF.

V is TRBV7-2 and J is TRBJ2-2, with 8 bases lining up with TRBD2. The V segment lost 2 bases and the J segment 1 base; nucleotides outside the gene matches: 6. Germline assignment: CDR1 SGHTA and CDR2 FQGNSA. The CDR3 has 17 amino acids. In nucleotides, the CDR3 is TGTGCCAGCAGCTTACCGTTGACTAGCGAGAACACCGGGGAGCTGTTTTTT. Translating it yields CASSLPLTSENTGELFF.

The rearrangement links TRBV12-5 to TRBJ1-5, with no clear D. Per germline, CDR1 LGHNT and CDR2 FRNRAP. The CDR3 extends over 12 amino acids. The germline V and J ends were trimmed by 6 bases and 0 bases, with 3 bases remaining between them. The CDR3 DNA follows: TGTGCTAGTGGGTATAGCAATCAGCCCCAGCATTTT. This codes for CASGYSNQPQHF.

Turning to this clone: This sample includes further DNA sequences coding for the same CDR3. The V and J genes are TRBV19 and TRBJ2-7; a weak D match, TRBD1 (5 bases). The CDR3 covers 14 residues. Germline V lookup: CDR1 LNHDA, CDR2 SQIVND (reference sequence). Trimming removed 1 base at V and 4 bases at J, with 11 bases between. The CDR3 protein is CASSIGGGPYEQYF. The CDR3 DNA reads TGTGCCAGTAGTATAGGGGGCGGTCCTTACGAGCAGTACTTC.

This rearrangement joins TRBV30 to TRBJ2-3; 16 bases line up with TRBD2. Per the germline V gene, CDR1 is GTSNPN and CDR2 is SVGIG (reference sequence). This CDR3 has 17 residues. Trimming took 7 bases from V and 1 from J; bases not matched to a gene: 8. CDR3 DNA sequence: TGTGCCTCCACAGGGACTAGCGGGGGGGCGGGCACAGATACGCAGTATTTT. Encoded protein: CASTGTSGGAGTDTQYF.

This clone was seen a single time. The sample contains more than one DNA sequence encoding this CDR3. The chain carries TRBV9 and TRBJ2-7, with D possibly TRBD2 on 6 matching bases. Trimming pared 0 bases from V and 6 bases from J, leaving 16 bases between. The CDR3 length is 15 residues. CDR1 is SGDLS, CDR2 YYNGEE, per germline. The CDR3 nucleotides are TGTGCCAGCAGCGTAGATTGGGTCGGGGGTCGCGAGCAGTACTTC. It is translated as CASSVDWVGGREQYF.

The V and J genes are TRBV7-2 and TRBJ1-6; weak D call: TRBD1 (5 bases). Trimming took off 1 base at V and 9 bases at J, with 13 bases between the two ends. The CDR3 is made up of 15 amino acids. The V gene's germline CDR1 is SGHTA and CDR2 FQGNSA. This CDR3 is CASSLDSGLVSPLHF. DNA for the CDR3: TGTGCCAGCAGCTTAGACTCAGGGTTGGTTTCACCCCTCCACTTT.

The chain has TRBV7-9 and TRBJ2-6; the match to TRBD1 covers 10 bases. The CDR3 contains 17 residues. J gave up 0 bases and V 7 bases, and 6 bases lay outside the gene matches. Germline V CDR1 and CDR2: SEHNR, FQNEAQ (reference sequence). The CDR3 sequence is CASIPGQGVSGANVLTF. The CDR3 DNA reads as TGTGCCAGCATCCCCGGACAGGGGGTCTCTGGGGCCAACGTCCTGACTTTC.

The chain couples TRBV4-1 to TRBJ1-4; 9 bases align to TRBD1. Trimming at V came to 1 base and at J to 6 bases, leaving 9 bases not matched to a gene. The CDR3 contains 17 residues. Germline V lookup: CDR1 MGHRA, CDR2 YSYEKL. CDR3 residues: CASSQVRWDREDEKLFF. CDR3 sequence (DNA): TGCGCCAGCAGCCAAGTCAGATGGGACAGGGAGGATGAAAAACTGTTTTTT.